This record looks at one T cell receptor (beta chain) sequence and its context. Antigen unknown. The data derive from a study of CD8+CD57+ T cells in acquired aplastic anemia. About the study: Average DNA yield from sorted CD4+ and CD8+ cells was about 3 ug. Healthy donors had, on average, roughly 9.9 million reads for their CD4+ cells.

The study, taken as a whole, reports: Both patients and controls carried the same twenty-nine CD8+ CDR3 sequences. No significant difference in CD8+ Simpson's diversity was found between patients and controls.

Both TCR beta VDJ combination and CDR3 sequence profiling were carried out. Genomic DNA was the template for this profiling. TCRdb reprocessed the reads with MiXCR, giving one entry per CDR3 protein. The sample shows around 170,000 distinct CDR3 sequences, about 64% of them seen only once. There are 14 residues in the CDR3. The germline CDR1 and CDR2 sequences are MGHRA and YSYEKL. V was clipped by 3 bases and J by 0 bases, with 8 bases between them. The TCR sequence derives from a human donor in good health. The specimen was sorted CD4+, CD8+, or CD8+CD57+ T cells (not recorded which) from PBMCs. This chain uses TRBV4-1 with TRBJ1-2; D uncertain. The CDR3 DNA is TGCGCCAGCAGCCAGGCCCCTGCTAACTATGGCTACACCTTC. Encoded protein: CASSQAPANYGYTF.